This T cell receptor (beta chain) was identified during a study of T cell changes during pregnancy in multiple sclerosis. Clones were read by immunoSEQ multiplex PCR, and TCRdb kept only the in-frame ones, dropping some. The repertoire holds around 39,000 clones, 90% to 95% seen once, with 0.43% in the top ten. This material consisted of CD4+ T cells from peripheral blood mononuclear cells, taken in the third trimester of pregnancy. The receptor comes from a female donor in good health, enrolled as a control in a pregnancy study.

CDR3 DNA: TGTGCCAGCAGCTTGTCTTGGACAGGGTCTTCCTACAATGAGCAGTTCTTC. It translates to CASSLSWTGSSYNEQFF. The chain joins TRBV5-4 to TRBJ2-1, with 8 positions matching TRBD1. The CDR3 consists of 17 residues. V lost 1 base to trimming and J lost 1 base; unmatched junction nucleotides: 7. Germline CDR1 SGHNT, CDR2 YYREEE (reference sequence).